These 11 T cell receptor beta chains were all obtained from the same sample, sequenced in a study of STAT3 mutations in large granular lymphocyte leukemia. Findings and limits, study-wide: In T-cell large granular lymphocyte leukemia, about half of patients showed multiple immunodominant subclonotypes.

Profiling relied on immunoSEQ multiplex PCR, and the TCRdb table lists in-frame clones only, not all of them. Of 37,000 or so clones listed, roughly 84% are singletons. Their target antigens are unknown. The source material was PBMCs. Source of these receptors: a human donor with T large granular lymphocyte leukemia. Some clones in this sample may be carry-over from other donors' samples.

The V and J genes are TRBV6-1 and TRBJ1-6; D is uncertain. In germline, CDR1 is MNHNS, CDR2 SASEGT. The V gene lost 6 bases and the J gene lost 7 bases, with 13 bases spanning the gap. CDR3 size: 14 residues. CDR3 nucleotide sequence: TGTGCCAGCAGCCCATCGAGAGTAAATTCACCCCTCCACTTT. Translated, it gives CASSPSRVNSPLHF.

V usage is TRBV7-9 and J usage is TRBJ1-2; 9 bases fit TRBD1. With V trimmed by 4 bases and J by 5 bases, 5 bases remained unmatched. From germline, CDR1 is SEHNR and CDR2 FQNEAQ (reference sequence). The CDR3 runs 14 residues. In DNA form, the CDR3 reads TGTGCCAGCAGCTCAATGGGGACAGGGTATGGCTACACCTTC. It encodes CASSSMGTGYGYTF.

This clone was seen just once. The chain employs TRBV18 and TRBJ1-2; D unresolved. V was trimmed by 7 bases and J by 3 bases, leaving 15 bases between them. Per the germline V gene, CDR1 is KGHSH and CDR2 is LQKENI. The CDR3 consists of 14 residues. The CDR3 DNA reads TGTGCCAGCTTCCGGGAGGGAGGAGACTATGGCTACACCTTC. This sequence encodes CASFREGGDYGYTF.

The chain is built from TRBV7-9 and TRBJ1-2; D gene ambiguous. The CDR3 length is 15 residues. V shed 1 base and J shed 8 bases, with 17 bases lying between them. Germline assignment: CDR1 SEHNR and CDR2 FQNEAQ (reference sequence). The CDR3 reads CASSLGGSGLWGYTF. The CDR3 bases are TGTGCCAGCAGCTTAGGGGGAAGCGGACTATGGGGCTACACCTTC.

This rearrangement joins TRBV7-9 to TRBJ2-1, with 7 positions matching TRBD1. V shed 2 bases, J shed 5 bases, and the junction held 3 bases outside the gene matches. Germline loops: CDR1 SEHNR, CDR2 FQNEAQ (reference sequence). This CDR3 has 14 amino acids. CDR3 sequence reads: CASSLTQGNNEQFF. The CDR3 DNA follows: TGTGCCAGCAGCTTAACACAGGGGAACAATGAGCAGTTCTTC.

This chain joins TRBV7-2 and TRBJ1-1, with 7 bases matching TRBD1. Germline loops: CDR1 SGHTA, CDR2 FQGNSA. This CDR3 region has 13 residues. The V segment lost 3 bases and the J segment 6 bases; nucleotides outside the gene matches: 4. Here the CDR3 DNA reads TGTGCCAGCAGCTTGACAGGGATCCCTGAAGCTTTCTTT. Translating it yields CASSLTGIPEAFF.

This chain links TRBV7-9 with TRBJ2-4, with D possibly called TRBD1 or TRBD2 (5 bases each). The V gene's germline CDR1 is SEHNR and CDR2 FQNEAQ (reference sequence). The CDR3 has 15 residues. V lost 5 bases and J lost 7, with 18 bases in between. The CDR3 DNA follows: TGTGCCAGCAGCCGAGGGGCGGACGAGTGGAACATTCAGTACTTC. Its protein product is CASSRGADEWNIQYF.

This chain connects TRBV28 to TRBJ2-5; 10 nucleotides line up with TRBD2. V lost 7 bases and J lost 2; bases outside the gene matches: 10. The length of the CDR3 is 16 residues. Germline lookup yields CDR1 MDHEN and CDR2 SYDVKM. The chain's CDR3 is CASNLAASGGQETQYF. The CDR3 DNA is TGTGCCAGCAACTTGGCGGCTAGCGGGGGTCAAGAGACCCAGTACTTC.

V is TRBV18 and J is TRBJ1-2, with 8 bases aligning to TRBD1. Germline V gives CDR1 KGHSH, CDR2 LQKENI. This CDR3 is built from 15 residues. The J segment lost 3 bases and the V segment lost 3 bases, leaving 6 bases of the junction unmatched. The CDR3 region has the DNA TGTGCCAGCTCACCGAGCAGGGGGCGCGACTATGGCTACACCTTC. Translating gives CASSPSRGRDYGYTF.

The rearrangement links TRBV18 to TRBJ1-4; weak D call: TRBD1 (5 bases). V was clipped by 5 bases and J by 0 bases, with 13 bases between them. Looked up from germline, CDR1 is KGHSH and CDR2 is LQKENI. The CDR3 runs 16 residues. The CDR3 DNA sequence: TGTGCCAGCTCAGGGGGTTCCATCGCAACTAATGAAAAACTGTTTTTT. Encoded protein: CASSGGSIATNEKLFF.

This chain uses TRBV27 with TRBJ2-7; D perhaps matches TRBD2 (6 bases). Between the trimmed V and J ends, which lost 0 bases and 6 bases, there was a span of 12 bases. Germline CDR1 reads MNHEY; CDR2 reads SMNVEV (reference sequence). CDR3 length: 14 amino acids. CDR3 amino acids: CASSLSAGTREQYF. DNA of the CDR3: TGTGCCAGCAGTTTATCGGCCGGGACTCGCGAGCAGTACTTC.